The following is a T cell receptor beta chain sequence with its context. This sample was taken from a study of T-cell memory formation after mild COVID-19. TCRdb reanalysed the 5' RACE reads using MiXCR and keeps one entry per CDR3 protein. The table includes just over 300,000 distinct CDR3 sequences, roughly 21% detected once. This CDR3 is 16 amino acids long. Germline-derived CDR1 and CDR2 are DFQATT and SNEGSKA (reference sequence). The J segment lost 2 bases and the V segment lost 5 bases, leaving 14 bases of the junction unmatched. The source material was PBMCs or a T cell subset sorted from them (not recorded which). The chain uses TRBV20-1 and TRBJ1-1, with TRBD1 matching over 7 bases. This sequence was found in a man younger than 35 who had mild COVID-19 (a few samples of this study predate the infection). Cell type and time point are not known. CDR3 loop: CSAFYPQTGDNTEAFF. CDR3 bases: TGCAGTGCTTTCTACCCCCAAACAGGGGATAACACTGAAGCTTTCTTT.